The 29 T cell receptor beta chains below come from one sample, sequenced in a study of blood T cells in healthy people across ages. The second PCR ran roughly 6 to 11 cycles with a sample-barcoded 5' primer and J-beta primers. TCRdb ran MiXCR on the 5' RACE reads and lists one entry per CDR3 protein. The repertoire holds 850,000 to 1,100,000 distinct CDR3 sequences, with 35% to 40% as singletons. The sample comprised blood. These receptors were taken from a man between 18 and 35 years old in good health.

The chain carries TRBV6-5 and TRBJ1-1, with 7 bases lining up with TRBD1. This CDR3 is 17 amino acids long. Germline loops: CDR1 MNHEY, CDR2 SVGAGI. V lost 2 bases and J lost 0; bases outside the gene matches: 9. The CDR3 DNA sequence: TGTGCCAGCAGTTACGGAATAACGGGACAGTTGAACACTGAAGCTTTCTTT. This sequence encodes CASSYGITGQLNTEAFF.

This clonotype came up a few times. CDR3 DNA sequence: TGTGCCAGCATTATCTGGACAGGGGGCTCCTCTGGGGCCAACGTCCTGACTTTC. This sequence encodes CASIIWTGGSSGANVLTF. The rearrangement joins TRBV27 to TRBJ2-6; 11 bases are shared with TRBD1. Trimming took 7 bases from V and 0 from J; bases not matched to a gene: 8. This CDR3 spans 18 amino acids. Germline CDR1 reads MNHEY; CDR2 reads SMNVEV (reference sequence).

This clonotype was seen only a few times. The V gene is TRBV12-3 or TRBV12-4, the J gene TRBJ1-5, with D perhaps TRBD1 (6 bases). V lost 5 bases and J 6 bases, leaving 14 bases between the germline ends. This CDR3 region has 14 residues. As DNA, the CDR3 is TGTGCCAGCAGTCCCCAGGGGCAGGGTCAGCCCCAGCATTTT. Translated: CASSPQGQGQPQHF.

On this clonotype: One end of the junction fails to match germline, which may point to a read error. The V gene is TRBV7-9, the J gene TRBJ1-1; the D is unclear. CDR3 length: 12 residues. Per the germline V gene, CDR1 is SEHNR and CDR2 is FQNEAQ (reference sequence). CDR3 bases: TGTGCCAGTAGCTTCAAGGCTCCCGAAGCTTTCTTT. It specifies CASSFKAPEAFF.

The rearrangement links TRBV6-1 to TRBJ2-3; a possible D gene is TRBD2 (5 bases). The germline V gene has CDR1 MNHNS and CDR2 SASEGT. The CDR3 totals 15 residues. The V gene lost 6 bases and the J gene lost 0 bases, with 13 bases spanning the gap. DNA of the CDR3: TGTGCCAGCAGGGAGCACCGGGGAAGCACAGATACGCAGTATTTT. The encoded protein is CASREHRGSTDTQYF.

There are many counts of this clonotype. The V call is TRBV27, the J call TRBJ2-3; TRBD2 aligns across 7 bases. Unmatched junction bases numbered 7, after V lost 5 bases and J lost 5 bases. In germline, CDR1 is MNHEY, CDR2 SMNVEV (reference sequence). This CDR3 region has 14 residues. The CDR3 spells CASSRTRDRDTQYF. In DNA, the CDR3 is TGTGCCAGCAGTCGGACTAGGGATAGAGATACGCAGTATTTT.

The chain combines TRBV20-1 with TRBJ2-7; 9 bases agree with TRBD2. Per germline, CDR1 DFQATT and CDR2 SNEGSKA (reference sequence). The CDR3 is 14 amino acids. V shed 3 bases, J shed 5 bases, and the junction held 8 bases outside the gene matches. The DNA for the CDR3 is TGCAGTGCTAGTCCAGCTAGCGGGGCCCACGAGCAGTACTTC. Encoded protein: CSASPASGAHEQYF.

The chain has TRBV6-6 and TRBJ1-1, with D hard to call. CDR1 is MNHNY, CDR2 SVGAGI, per germline (reference sequence). Trimming took 6 bases from V and 3 from J, leaving 20 bases between them. This CDR3 region has 16 residues. CDR3 sequence reads: CASSPLGLREDTEAFF. Here the CDR3 DNA reads TGTGCCAGCAGCCCGCTGGGGTTAAGGGAGGACACTGAAGCTTTCTTT.

For the CDR3, the DNA is TGTGCCAGCAGCCCCCTGACAGGGGTCACTGAAGCTTTCTTT. It specifies CASSPLTGVTEAFF. The V and J genes are TRBV3-1 and TRBJ1-1; 8 positions match TRBD1. J gave up 4 bases and V 4 bases, and 5 bases lay outside the gene matches. The CDR3 extends over 14 amino acids. Germline lookup yields CDR1 LGHDT and CDR2 YNNKEL (reference sequence).

This clonotype came up a few times. This chain uses TRBV9 with TRBJ2-4, with 12 bases identical to TRBD2. This CDR3 has 18 residues. CDR1 and CDR2 (germline): SGDLS, YYNGEE. The V and J ends lost 3 bases and 0 bases, in that order; junction bases with no gene match: 7. CDR3 coding DNA: TGTGCCAGCAGCGGTCCCGCTAGCGGGGGGGCAGCCAAAAACATTCAGTACTTC. This sequence encodes CASSGPASGGAAKNIQYF.

This clonotype turned up a few times. This chain connects TRBV5-1 to TRBJ2-1; TRBD1 aligns across 11 bases. Trimming cost V 4 bases and J 6 bases; bases outside gene matches: 15. Per germline, CDR1 SGHRS and CDR2 YFSETQ. The CDR3 loop spans 18 amino acids. As DNA, the CDR3 is TGCGCCAGCAGCCTAAAGGACAGGGGGCCTACCTCTGGCAATGAGCAGTTCTTC. This sequence encodes CASSLKDRGPTSGNEQFF.

The rearrangement joins TRBV12-3 or TRBV12-4 to TRBJ1-1; D is perhaps TRBD1 (5 bases). With 4 bases removed from V and 6 bases from J, the gap between germline ends came to 9 bases. The CDR3 spans 12 residues. The CDR3 nucleotides read TGTGCCAGCAGTTCCCGGACACCTGAAGCTTTCTTT. Protein product: CASSSRTPEAFF.

The chain is built from TRBV4-3 and TRBJ2-1; D possibly uses TRBD1 or TRBD2 (5 bases each). The CDR3 is 18 amino acids. V lost 1 base to trimming and J lost 2 bases, with 18 bases between them. In germline, CDR1 is LGHNA, CDR2 YSLEER. In nucleotides, the CDR3 is TGCGCCAGCAGCCAAGGCGTGGGGGTCGCCAACCCCTACAATGAGCAGTTCTTC. Protein product: CASSQGVGVANPYNEQFF.

This clonotype has more than one count but fewer than ten. The V call is TRBV11-2, the J call TRBJ2-5, with 9 bases fitting TRBD1. Per the germline V gene, CDR1 is SGHAT and CDR2 is FQNNGV. Trimming at V came to 1 base and at J to 5 bases, leaving 5 bases not matched to a gene. The CDR3 covers 15 residues. The CDR3 nucleotides are TGTGCCAGCAGCTTAGTGCCGACAGGGGGGGAGACCCAGTACTTC. Translation gives CASSLVPTGGETQYF.

Worth noting for this clonotype: A junction end diverges from the germline sequence, so it may reflect a read error. The V call is TRBV7-9, the J call TRBJ1-6; the D gene is possibly TRBD1 (6 bases). CDR1 is SEHNR, CDR2 FQNEAQ, per germline (reference sequence). This CDR3 contains 14 residues. The CDR3 nucleotides are TGTGCCAGCACTCGAGGTACGACAGGATCACCCCCCCACTTT. This translates into CASTRGTTGSPPHF.

The rearrangement joins TRBV20-1 to TRBJ1-4, with 8 bases lining up with TRBD1. The CDR3 runs 14 residues. The germline V gene has CDR1 DFQATT and CDR2 SNEGSKA (reference sequence). Trimming at V came to 5 bases and at J to 8 bases, leaving 10 bases not matched to a gene. The CDR3 loop is CSAVPDREVEKLFF. Here the CDR3 DNA reads TGCAGTGCTGTACCGGACAGGGAGGTCGAAAAACTGTTTTTT.

CDR3 sequence reads: CSASRTGYNEQFF. As DNA, the CDR3 is TGCAGTGCTTCTAGGACTGGTTACAATGAGCAGTTCTTC. V is TRBV20-1 and J is TRBJ2-1; D possibly corresponds to TRBD2 (5 bases). The CDR3 runs 13 residues. The germline gives CDR1 DFQATT, CDR2 SNEGSKA (reference sequence). V lost 5 bases and J 4 bases, leaving 12 bases between the germline ends.

This clonotype has a count of ten or more. The chain employs TRBV7-2 and TRBJ2-3, with 8 bases aligning to TRBD1. Germline V gene data show CDR1 as SGHTA and CDR2 as FQGNSA. Trimming at V came to 2 bases and at J to 6 bases, leaving 10 bases not matched to a gene. There are 16 residues in the CDR3. In nucleotides, the CDR3 is TGTGCCAGCAGCTTAAACCCAACAGGGGGTGGCGATACGCAGTATTTT. The encoded protein is CASSLNPTGGGDTQYF.

V is TRBV20-1 and J is TRBJ1-2, with a possible D match to TRBD1 (6 bases). The CDR3 loop spans 15 amino acids. V lost 1 base to trimming and J lost 0 bases, with 12 bases between them. Germline V gene data show CDR1 as DFQATT and CDR2 as SNEGSKA (reference sequence). The CDR3 bases are TGCAGTGCTAGAGTTCCAGGGGCCCCTAACTATGGCTACACCTTC. Protein: CSARVPGAPNYGYTF.

The chain recombines TRBV7-9 with TRBJ1-1; D might be TRBD1 (6 bases). CDR1 SEHNR and CDR2 FQNEAQ come from the germline V gene (reference sequence). This CDR3 region has 15 residues. V dropped 6 bases and J dropped 5 bases, with 19 bases sitting between them. CDR3 protein: CASRAGGAGSTEAFF. The DNA of the CDR3 is TGTGCCAGCAGAGCGGGGGGGGCGGGATCGACTGAAGCTTTCTTT.

The CDR3 DNA sequence: TGCAGCGTGGACAGGGGATGGGATGAGCAGTTCTTC. Amino acids: CSVDRGWDEQFF. V gene TRBV29-1 combines with J gene TRBJ2-1; 9 nucleotides line up with TRBD1. There are 12 residues in the CDR3. CDR1 and CDR2 (germline): SQVTM, ANQGSEA. V gave up 6 bases and J gave up 8 bases; unmatched junction bases: 5.

This clonotype has just a few counts. V and J are TRBV7-9 and TRBJ1-2; D not certain. Germline V CDR1 and CDR2: SEHNR, FQNEAQ (reference sequence). The CDR3 consists of 15 residues. V lost 3 bases to trimming and J lost 8 bases, with 19 bases between them. CDR3 sequence reads: CASSFPPDFRKGYTF. DNA for the CDR3: TGTGCCAGCAGCTTTCCCCCCGATTTTAGGAAGGGCTACACCTTC.

The chain has TRBV2 and TRBJ1-1; no clear D. Germline assignment: CDR1 SNHLY and CDR2 FYNNEI. CDR3 length: 11 amino acids. The ends were cut back, 1 base at V and 8 bases at J, with 5 bases in the middle. The CDR3 spells CASSEGFEAFF. Here the CDR3 DNA reads TGTGCCAGCAGTGAAGGGTTCGAAGCTTTCTTT.

V and J are TRBV7-2 and TRBJ2-7, with D tentatively TRBD2 (5 bases). Germline V gives CDR1 SGHTA, CDR2 FQGNSA. V was cut by 1 base and J by 1 base, with 11 bases left in between. The CDR3 spans 15 residues. CDR3 nucleotides: TGTGCCAGCAGCTTAGTACCCGGGGAATCCTACGAGCAGTACTTC. Translating gives CASSLVPGESYEQYF.

V is TRBV2 and J is TRBJ1-5; 7 positions match TRBD1. CDR3 length: 15 residues. The V and J ends lost 5 bases and 4 bases, in that order; junction bases with no gene match: 8. Germline loops: CDR1 SNHLY, CDR2 FYNNEI. The CDR3 DNA reads TGTGCCAGCAGTAGTCGGCCAGGGGGAAATCAGCCCCAGCATTTT. Translating gives CASSSRPGGNQPQHF.

The J gene is TRBJ2-6, the V gene TRBV4-3; D call uncertain. The length of the CDR3 is 16 residues. The V end was cut by 1 base, the J end by 0 bases, with 7 bases between. Germline-derived CDR1 and CDR2 are LGHNA and YSLEER. CDR3 amino acids: CASSQVPRSGANVLTF. DNA of the CDR3: TGCGCCAGCAGCCAAGTCCCCCGCTCTGGGGCCAACGTCCTGACTTTC.

This chain connects TRBV7-2 to TRBJ2-3, with TRBD2 matching over 13 bases. CDR3 size: 18 residues. The V and J ends lost 2 bases and 3 bases, in that order; junction bases with no gene match: 8. Germline CDR1 reads SGHTA; CDR2 reads FQGNSA. The CDR3 bases are TGTGCCAGCAGCTTACTACTAGCGGGGGGGGTAGGGACAGATACGCAGTATTTT. Translation: CASSLLLAGGVGTDTQYF.

The rearrangement joins TRBV6-5 to TRBJ2-7; 7 bases are a match to TRBD1. Germline trimming cut 6 bases from V and 0 bases from J; bases unmatched to any gene: 2. CDR1 MNHEY and CDR2 SVGAGI come from the germline V gene. The CDR3 has 13 amino acids. The CDR3 nucleotides are TGTGCCAGCAGGACAGGGACCTCCTACGAGCAGTACTTC. Its translation is CASRTGTSYEQYF.

The V call is TRBV20-1, the J call TRBJ1-3, with D possibly being TRBD1 (5 bases). The germline V and J ends were trimmed by 3 bases and 5 bases, with 11 bases remaining between them. In germline, CDR1 is DFQATT, CDR2 SNEGSKA (reference sequence). The CDR3 is 13 amino acids. The CDR3 DNA reads as TGCAGTGCTAGCTCGGGGGATCGAAACACCATATATTTT. It encodes CSASSGDRNTIYF.